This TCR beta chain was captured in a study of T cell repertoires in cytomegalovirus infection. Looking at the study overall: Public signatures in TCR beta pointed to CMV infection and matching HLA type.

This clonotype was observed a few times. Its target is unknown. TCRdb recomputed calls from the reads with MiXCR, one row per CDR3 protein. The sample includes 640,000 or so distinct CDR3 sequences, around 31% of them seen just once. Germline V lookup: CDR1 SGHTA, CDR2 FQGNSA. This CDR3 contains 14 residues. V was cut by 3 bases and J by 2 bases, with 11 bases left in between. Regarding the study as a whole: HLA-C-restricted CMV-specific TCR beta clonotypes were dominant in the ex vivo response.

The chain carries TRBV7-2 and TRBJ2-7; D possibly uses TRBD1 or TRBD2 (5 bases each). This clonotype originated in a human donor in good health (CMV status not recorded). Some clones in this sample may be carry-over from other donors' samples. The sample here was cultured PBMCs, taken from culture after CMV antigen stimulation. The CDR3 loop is CASSFRDGPYEQYF. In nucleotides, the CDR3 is TGTGCCAGCAGCTTCAGGGACGGACCCTACGAGCAGTACTTC.